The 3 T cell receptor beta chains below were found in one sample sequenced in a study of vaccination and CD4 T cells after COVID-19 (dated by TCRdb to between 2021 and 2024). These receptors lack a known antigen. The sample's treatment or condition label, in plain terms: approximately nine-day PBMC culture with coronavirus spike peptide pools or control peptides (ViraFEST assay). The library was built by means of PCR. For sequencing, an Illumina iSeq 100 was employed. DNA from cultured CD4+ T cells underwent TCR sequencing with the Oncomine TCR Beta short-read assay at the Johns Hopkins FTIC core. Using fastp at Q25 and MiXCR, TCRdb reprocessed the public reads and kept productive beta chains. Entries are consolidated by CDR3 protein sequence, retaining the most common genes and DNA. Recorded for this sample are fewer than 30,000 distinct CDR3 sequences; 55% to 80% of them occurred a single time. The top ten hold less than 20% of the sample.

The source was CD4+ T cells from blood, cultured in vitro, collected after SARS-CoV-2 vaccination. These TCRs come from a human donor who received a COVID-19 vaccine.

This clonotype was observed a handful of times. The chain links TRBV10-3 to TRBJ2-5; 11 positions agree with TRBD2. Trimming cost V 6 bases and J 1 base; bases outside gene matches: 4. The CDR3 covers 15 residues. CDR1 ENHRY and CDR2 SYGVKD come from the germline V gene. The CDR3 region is CAIRKLAGAQETQYF. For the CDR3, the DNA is TGTGCCATCAGGAAACTAGCGGGGGCCCAAGAGACCCAGTACTTC.

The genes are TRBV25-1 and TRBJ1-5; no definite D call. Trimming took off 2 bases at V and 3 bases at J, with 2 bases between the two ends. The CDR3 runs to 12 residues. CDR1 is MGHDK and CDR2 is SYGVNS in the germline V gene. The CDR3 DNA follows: TGTGCCAGCAGTGAAACCAATCAGCCCCAGCATTTT. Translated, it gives CASSETNQPQHF.

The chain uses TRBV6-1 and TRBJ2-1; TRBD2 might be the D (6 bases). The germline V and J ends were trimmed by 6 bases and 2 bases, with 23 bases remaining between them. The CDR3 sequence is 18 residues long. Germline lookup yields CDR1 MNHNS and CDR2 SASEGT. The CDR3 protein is CASSQPLGDSRTYNEQFF. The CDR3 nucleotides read TGTGCCAGCAGCCAACCCCTAGGGGACTCTAGGACCTACAATGAGCAGTTCTTC.